This TCR beta chain originates from a study of T cell responses to AZD1222 COVID-19 vaccine. The protocol was immunoSEQ multiplex PCR, while the TCRdb copy is restricted to in-frame clones and leaves out a portion. The data hold 150,000 to 200,000 clones, with around 90% observed a single time. Study-wide findings and caveats: When two AZD1222 doses had been given, Spike-specific TCR breadth and depth rose. Donors, mostly white British, included more females; clonal diversity was possibly underestimated. Distributed over spike, vaccine-associated CD4 TCRs predominated at 160-218 and 743-854. Per reports, nearly half of all spike-specific TCRs target regions that are unmutated in variants.

In regard to this clone: What it binds is not known.

The source was peripheral blood, collected 28 days after the second AZD1222 dose. This TCR came from an adult who received the AZD1222 COVID-19 vaccine.

The CDR3 DNA is TGTGCCAGCAGTTCCCAAACTAGCGGGAGAATCCACGAGCAGTACTTC. Protein product: CASSSQTSGRIHEQYF. The gene calls are TRBV27 and TRBJ2-7; 11 nucleotides line up with TRBD2. Germline CDR1 and CDR2: MNHEY and SMNVEV (reference sequence). J was trimmed by 5 bases and V by 4 bases; bases with no gene match: 10. The CDR3 totals 16 residues.